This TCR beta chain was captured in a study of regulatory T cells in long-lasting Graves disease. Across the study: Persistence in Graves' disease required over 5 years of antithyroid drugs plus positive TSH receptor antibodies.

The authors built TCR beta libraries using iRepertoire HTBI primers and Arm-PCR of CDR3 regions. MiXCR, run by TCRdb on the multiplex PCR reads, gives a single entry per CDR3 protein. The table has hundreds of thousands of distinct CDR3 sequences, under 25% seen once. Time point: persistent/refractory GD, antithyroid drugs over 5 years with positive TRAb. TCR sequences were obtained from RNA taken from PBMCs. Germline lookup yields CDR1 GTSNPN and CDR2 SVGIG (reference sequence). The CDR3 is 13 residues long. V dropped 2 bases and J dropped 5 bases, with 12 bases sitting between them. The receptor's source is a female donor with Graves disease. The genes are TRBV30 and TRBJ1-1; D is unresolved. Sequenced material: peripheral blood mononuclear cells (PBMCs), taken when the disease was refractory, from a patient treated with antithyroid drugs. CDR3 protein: CAWSWEGGTEAFF. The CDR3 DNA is TGTGCCTGGAGTTGGGAAGGAGGTACTGAAGCTTTCTTT. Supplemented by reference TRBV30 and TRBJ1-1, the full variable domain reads SQTIHQWPATLVQPVGSPLSLECTVEGTSNPNLYWYRQAAGRGLQLLFYSVGIGQISSEVPQNLSASRPQDRQFILSSKKLLLSDSGFYLCAWSWEGGTEAFFGQGTRLTVV.